This T cell receptor (beta chain) came from a study of T-cell memory formation after mild COVID-19. Turning to the study itself: TCR clustering was largely donor specific.

In TCRdb, the 5' RACE reads were re-called with MiXCR into one record per CDR3 protein. The table lists hundreds of thousands of distinct CDR3 sequences, roughly 20% of them singletons. Whole-study results and caveats: What remained unconfirmed was the SARS-CoV-2 specificity of second-wave clones peaking on day 37.

As to this clonotype: Its antigen is not identified.

Deletions cut 2 bases from V and 7 bases from J, with 13 bases between. The germline V gene has CDR1 SGHVS and CDR2 FQNEAQ. CDR3 length: 14 amino acids. This TCR derives from an adult woman who had mild COVID-19 (a few samples of this study predate the infection). Cell type and time point are not known. The sequencing sample was made of PBMCs or a T cell subset sorted from them (not recorded which). The chain joins TRBV7-8 to TRBJ2-3; weak D call: TRBD2 (6 bases). The CDR3: CASSLRRRENTQYF. In DNA, the CDR3 is TGTGCCAGCAGCTTAAGGAGGAGGGAAAATACGCAGTATTTT.